These T cell receptor beta chains were read from a single sample in a study of human T cells and chemical hapten exposure. TCRdb recomputed calls from the RACE reads with MiXCR, one row per CDR3 protein. The sample holds around 50,000 distinct CDR3 sequences, 9.5% to 10% seen once. The sample was whole blood, taken in connection with sensitization to the hapten diphenylcyclopropenone (DPC). All receptors derive from a woman aged 45-59 years with alopecia areata. Some clones in this sample may be carry-over from other donors' samples. Each CDR3 is given with its conserved first and last residue. A D gene is named only where the DNA matches it firmly. Part of the rows lack a size; the others show once, few, many or a class for expanded clones.

clone_size	v_call	j_call	d_call	cdr3_aa	cdr3_nt
-	TRBV12-3/TRBV12-4	TRBJ2-3	-	CASSLGGSTRDTQYF	TGTGCCAGCAGTTTAGGTGGTTCAACTCGGGATACGCAGTATTTT
few	TRBV7-2	TRBJ2-1	-	CASSLVLGARNEQFF	TGTGCCAGCAGCTTAGTGCTGGGGGCGAGGAATGAGCAGTTCTTC
many	TRBV7-6	TRBJ2-2	-	CASSSGISTNTGELFF	TGTGCCAGCAGCTCTGGAATTTCCACGAACACCGGGGAGCTGTTTTTT
few	TRBV20-1	TRBJ1-5	TRBD1	CSAKNWDRGDNQPQHF	TGCAGTGCTAAAAATTGGGACAGGGGCGACAATCAGCCCCAGCATTTT
few	TRBV4-1	TRBJ2-7	TRBD2	CASSQEPGTNPPYEQYF	TGCGCCAGCAGCCAAGAGCCAGGGACTAATCCGCCCTACGAGCAGTACTTC
many	TRBV7-2	TRBJ2-7	-	CASSNRQASSYEQYF	TGTGCCAGCAGCAATAGACAGGCTTCCTCCTACGAGCAGTACTTC
-	TRBV12-3/TRBV12-4	TRBJ2-3	TRBD1	CASSSRDREADTQYF	TGTGCCAGCAGCTCCCGGGACAGGGAAGCAGATACGCAGTATTTT
many	TRBV5-6	TRBJ1-1	TRBD1	CASSLRQGRTEAFF	TGTGCCAGCAGCTTAAGACAGGGACGGACTGAAGCTTTCTTT
medium-sized	TRBV20-1	TRBJ2-1	TRBD1	CSARTGPDNEQFF	TGCAGTGCTAGGACAGGGCCCGACAATGAGCAGTTCTTC
few	TRBV20-1	TRBJ2-7	-	CSANTQGYSYEQYF	TGCAGTGCTAATACACAGGGTTACTCCTACGAGCAGTACTTC
-	TRBV5-1	TRBJ2-7	-	CASSLTTTSYEQYF	TGCGCCAGCAGCTTGACGACTACCTCCTACGAGCAGTACTTC
few	TRBV4-3	TRBJ1-2	-	CASSLQINYGYTF	TGCGCCAGCAGCCTCCAAATTAACTATGGCTACACCTTC
-	TRBV14	TRBJ1-3	TRBD1	CASSRDRGIDTIYF	TGTGCCAGCAGCCGGGACAGGGGAATCGACACCATATATTTT